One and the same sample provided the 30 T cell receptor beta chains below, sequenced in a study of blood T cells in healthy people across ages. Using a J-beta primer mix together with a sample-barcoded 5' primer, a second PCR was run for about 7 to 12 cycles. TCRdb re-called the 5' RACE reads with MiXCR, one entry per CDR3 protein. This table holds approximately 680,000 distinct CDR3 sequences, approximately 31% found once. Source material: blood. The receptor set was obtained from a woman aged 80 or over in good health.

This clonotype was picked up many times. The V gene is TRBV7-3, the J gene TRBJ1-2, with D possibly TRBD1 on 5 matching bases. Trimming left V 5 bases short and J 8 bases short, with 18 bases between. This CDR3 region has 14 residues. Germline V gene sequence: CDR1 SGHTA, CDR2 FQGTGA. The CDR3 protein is CASSPGAGRGGYTF. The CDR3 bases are TGTGCCAGCAGCCCCGGGGCCGGGCGCGGGGGCTACACCTTC.

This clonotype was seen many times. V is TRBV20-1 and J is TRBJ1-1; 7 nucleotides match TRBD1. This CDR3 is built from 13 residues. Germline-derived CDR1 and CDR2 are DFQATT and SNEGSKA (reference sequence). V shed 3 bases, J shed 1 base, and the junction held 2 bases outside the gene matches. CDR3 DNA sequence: TGCAGTGCTAGTAAGGGGGCGAACACTGAAGCTTTCTTT. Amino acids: CSASKGANTEAFF.

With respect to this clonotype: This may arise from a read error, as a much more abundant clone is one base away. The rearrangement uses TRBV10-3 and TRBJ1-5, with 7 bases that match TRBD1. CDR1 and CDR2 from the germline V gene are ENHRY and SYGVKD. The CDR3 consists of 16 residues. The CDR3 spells CATSESFGQVDRPQHF. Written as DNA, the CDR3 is TGTGCCACCAGTGAGTCCTTCGGACAGGTAGATCGGCCCCAGCATTTT.

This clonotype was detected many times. The CDR3 DNA is TGTGCCAGCAGTTTACCTTTAGGGTCAACGGAGCAGTTCTTC. Encoded protein: CASSLPLGSTEQFF. The J gene is TRBJ2-1, the V gene TRBV12-3 or TRBV12-4; D gene ambiguous. V was shortened by 2 bases and J by 10 bases, with 15 bases between the two germline ends. The CDR3 loop spans 14 amino acids.

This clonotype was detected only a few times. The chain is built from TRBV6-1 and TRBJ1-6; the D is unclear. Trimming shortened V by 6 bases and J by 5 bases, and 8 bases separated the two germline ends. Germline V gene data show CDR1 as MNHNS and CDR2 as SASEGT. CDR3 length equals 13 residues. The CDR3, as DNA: TGTGCCAGCAGGGCTCCGGATAATTCACCCCTCCACTTT. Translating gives CASRAPDNSPLHF.

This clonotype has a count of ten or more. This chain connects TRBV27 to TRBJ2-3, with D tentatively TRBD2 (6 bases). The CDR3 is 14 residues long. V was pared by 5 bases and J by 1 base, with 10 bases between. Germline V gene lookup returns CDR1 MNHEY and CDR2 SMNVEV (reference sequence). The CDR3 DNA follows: TGTGCCAGCAGTATAGGCGGGGGCACAGATACGCAGTATTTT. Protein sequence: CASSIGGGTDTQYF.

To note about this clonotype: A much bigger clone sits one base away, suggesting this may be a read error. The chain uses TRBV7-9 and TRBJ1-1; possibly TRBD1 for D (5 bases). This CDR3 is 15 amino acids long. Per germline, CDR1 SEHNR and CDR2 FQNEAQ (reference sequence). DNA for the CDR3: TGTTCCAGCAGCTTACACCGGGGCCCTAGTACTGAAGCTTTCTTT. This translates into CSSSLHRGPSTEAFF.

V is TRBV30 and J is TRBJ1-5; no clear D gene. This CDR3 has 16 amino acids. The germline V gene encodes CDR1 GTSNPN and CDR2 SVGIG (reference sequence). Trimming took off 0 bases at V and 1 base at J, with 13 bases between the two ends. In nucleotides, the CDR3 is TGTGCCTGGAGTGTTATCCCCGGGTTGAGCAATCAGCCCCAGCATTTT. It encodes CAWSVIPGLSNQPQHF.

Here the CDR3 DNA reads TGTGCCAGCAGTGCTACACCGACCCGGGTGGGTGGCTACACCTTC. As protein: CASSATPTRVGGYTF. The chain recombines TRBV6-4 with TRBJ1-2; D ambiguous. The CDR3 consists of 15 residues. V lost 4 bases and J 7 bases, leaving 19 bases between the germline ends. Germline V CDR1 and CDR2: MRHNA, SNTAGT.

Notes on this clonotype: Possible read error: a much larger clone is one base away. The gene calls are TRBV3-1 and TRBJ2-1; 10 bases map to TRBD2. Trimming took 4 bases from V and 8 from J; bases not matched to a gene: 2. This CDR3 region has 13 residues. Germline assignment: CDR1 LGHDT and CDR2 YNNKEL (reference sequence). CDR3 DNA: TGTGCCAGCAGCCTTACTAGCGGGGATGAGCAGTTCTTC. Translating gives CASSLTSGDEQFF.

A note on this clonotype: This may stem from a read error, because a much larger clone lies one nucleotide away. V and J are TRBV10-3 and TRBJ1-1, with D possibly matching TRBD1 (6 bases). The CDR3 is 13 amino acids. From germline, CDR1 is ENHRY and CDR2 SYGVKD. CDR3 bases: TGTGCCGTCAGTCCAGGGGTCCGGACTGAAGCTTTCTTT. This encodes CAVSPGVRTEAFF.

The CDR3 DNA reads as TGTGCCAGCAGCTCCCAACTAGCGGGCCGCTCTGGGGCCAACGTCCTGACTTTC. Protein product: CASSSQLAGRSGANVLTF. The chain has TRBV5-4 and TRBJ2-6; 9 bases align to TRBD2. J was trimmed by 0 bases and V by 3 bases; bases with no gene match: 7. Germline-derived CDR1 and CDR2 are SGHNT and YYREEE (reference sequence). The CDR3 has 18 residues.

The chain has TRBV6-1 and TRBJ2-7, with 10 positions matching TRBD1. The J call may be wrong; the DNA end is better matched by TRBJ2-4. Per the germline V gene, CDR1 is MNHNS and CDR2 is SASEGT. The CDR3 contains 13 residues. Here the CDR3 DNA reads TGTGCCAGCAGCCTGGGACAGGGGACCATTCAGTACTTC. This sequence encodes CASSLGQGTIQYF.

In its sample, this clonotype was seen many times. The CDR3 DNA reads as TGCAGTGCTAGAGATCTCGCGGAGGGCAGGGCACCCAATGAGCAGTTCTTC. Amino acids: CSARDLAEGRAPNEQFF. The chain employs TRBV20-1 and TRBJ2-1; the D gene is possibly TRBD2 (6 bases). There are 17 residues in the CDR3. V gave up 0 bases and J gave up 6 bases, with 21 bases separating them. The germline V gene encodes CDR1 DFQATT and CDR2 SNEGSKA (reference sequence).

The CDR3 sequence is CASSTRPISSTDTQYF. The DNA for the CDR3 is TGTGCCAGTAGTACGCGTCCAATTTCGAGCACAGATACGCAGTATTTT. J is TRBJ2-3 and V is TRBV19; D call uncertain. The V and J ends lost 4 bases and 0 bases respectively, with 14 bases between them. The CDR3 length is 16 residues. Germline V gives CDR1 LNHDA, CDR2 SQIVND (reference sequence).

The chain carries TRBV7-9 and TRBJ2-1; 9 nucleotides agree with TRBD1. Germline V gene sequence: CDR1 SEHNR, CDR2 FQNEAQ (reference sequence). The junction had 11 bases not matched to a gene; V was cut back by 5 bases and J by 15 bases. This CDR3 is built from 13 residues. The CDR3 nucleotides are TGTGCCAGCAGCCTACCCCTCGGGACAGGGTGGTTCTTC. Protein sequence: CASSLPLGTGWFF. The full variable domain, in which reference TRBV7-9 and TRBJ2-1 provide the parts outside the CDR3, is DTGVSQNPRHKITKRGQNVTFRCDPISEHNRLYWYRQTLGQGPEFLTYFQNEAQLEKSRLLSDRFSAERPKGSFSTLEIQRTEQGDSAMYLCASSLPLGTGWFFGPGTRLTVL.

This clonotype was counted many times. CDR3 region: CASSQDWTGGNEQFF. The CDR3, as DNA: TGTGCCAGCAGCCAAGATTGGACGGGCGGTAATGAGCAGTTCTTC. This chain joins TRBV3-1 and TRBJ2-1, with D unclear. Germline-derived CDR1 and CDR2 are LGHDT and YNNKEL (reference sequence). V was pared by 0 bases and J by 7 bases, with 13 bases between. This CDR3 is built from 15 residues.

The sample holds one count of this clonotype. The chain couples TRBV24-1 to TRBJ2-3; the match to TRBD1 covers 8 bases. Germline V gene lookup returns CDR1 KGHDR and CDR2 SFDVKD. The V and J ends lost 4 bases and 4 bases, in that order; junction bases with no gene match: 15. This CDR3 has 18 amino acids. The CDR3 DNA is TGTGCCACCAGTGACCCTCGTTTAGTGGACAGGGACCCAGATACGCAGTATTTT. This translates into CATSDPRLVDRDPDTQYF.

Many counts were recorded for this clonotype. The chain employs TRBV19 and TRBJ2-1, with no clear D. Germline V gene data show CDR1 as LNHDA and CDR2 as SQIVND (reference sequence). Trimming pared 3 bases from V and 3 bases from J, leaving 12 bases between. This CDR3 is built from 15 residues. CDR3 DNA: TGTGCCAGTAGTATTGGGCCAAGCAACTACAATGAGCAGTTCTTC. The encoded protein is CASSIGPSNYNEQFF.

The CDR3: CAISDSDRRGTFYGYTF. The CDR3 bases are TGTGCCATCAGTGACTCAGATCGGCGGGGTACCTTCTATGGCTACACCTTC. This sequence joins TRBV10-3 and TRBJ1-2; D is ambiguous. The germline V and J ends were trimmed by 3 bases and 4 bases, with 21 bases remaining between them. Per germline, CDR1 ENHRY and CDR2 SYGVKD. CDR3 length: 17 residues.

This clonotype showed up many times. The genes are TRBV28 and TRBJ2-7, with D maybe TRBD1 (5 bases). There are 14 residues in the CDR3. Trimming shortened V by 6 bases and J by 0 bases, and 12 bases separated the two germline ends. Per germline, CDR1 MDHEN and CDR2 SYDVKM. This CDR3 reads CASSRAVRSYEQYF. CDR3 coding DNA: TGTGCCAGCAGCAGGGCGGTCCGCTCCTACGAGCAGTACTTC.

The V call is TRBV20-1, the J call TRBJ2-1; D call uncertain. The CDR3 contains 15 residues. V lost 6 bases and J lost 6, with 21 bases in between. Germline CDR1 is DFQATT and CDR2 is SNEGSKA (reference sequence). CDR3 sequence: CSAGPWGVMGNEQFF. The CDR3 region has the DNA TGCAGTGCAGGGCCTTGGGGTGTCATGGGCAATGAGCAGTTCTTC.

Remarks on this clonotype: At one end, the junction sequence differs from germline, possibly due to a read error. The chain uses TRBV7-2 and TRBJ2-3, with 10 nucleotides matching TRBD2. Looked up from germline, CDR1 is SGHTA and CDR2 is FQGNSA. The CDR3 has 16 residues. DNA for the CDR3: TGTGTCAGCAGCTTAGGAGCGGGGGGGCGTGTAGATACGCAGTATTTT. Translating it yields CVSSLGAGGRVDTQYF.

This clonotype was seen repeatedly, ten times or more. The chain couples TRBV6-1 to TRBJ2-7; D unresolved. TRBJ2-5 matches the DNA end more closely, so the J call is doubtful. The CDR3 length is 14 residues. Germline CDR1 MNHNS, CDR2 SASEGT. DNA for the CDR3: TGTGCCAGCAGTGAGTCAGGATTAGCCCAGACCCAGTACTTC. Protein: CASSESGLAQTQYF.

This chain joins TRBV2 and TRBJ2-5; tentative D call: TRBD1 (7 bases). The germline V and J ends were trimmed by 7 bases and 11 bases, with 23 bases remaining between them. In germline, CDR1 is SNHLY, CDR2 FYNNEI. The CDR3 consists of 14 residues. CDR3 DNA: TGTGCCAGCAACCAAGGGACAGCCGGGGGTGAGCAGTACTTC. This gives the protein CASNQGTAGGEQYF.

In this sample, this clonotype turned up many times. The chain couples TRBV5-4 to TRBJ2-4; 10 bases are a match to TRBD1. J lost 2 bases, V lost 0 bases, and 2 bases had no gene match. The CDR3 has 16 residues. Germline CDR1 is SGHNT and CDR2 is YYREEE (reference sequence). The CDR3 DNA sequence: TGTGCCAGCAGCTTGGCCGACAGGGGGCCCAAAAACATTCAGTACTTC. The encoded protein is CASSLADRGPKNIQYF.

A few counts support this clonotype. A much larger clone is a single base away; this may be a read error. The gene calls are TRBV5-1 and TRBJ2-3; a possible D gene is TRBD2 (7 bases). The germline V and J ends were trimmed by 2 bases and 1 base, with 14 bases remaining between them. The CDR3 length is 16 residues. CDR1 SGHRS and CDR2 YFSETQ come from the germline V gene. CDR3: CASSFKAGAGTDTQYF. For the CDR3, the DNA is TGCGCCAGCAGCTTCAAGGCGGGGGCCGGCACAGATACGCAGTATTTT.

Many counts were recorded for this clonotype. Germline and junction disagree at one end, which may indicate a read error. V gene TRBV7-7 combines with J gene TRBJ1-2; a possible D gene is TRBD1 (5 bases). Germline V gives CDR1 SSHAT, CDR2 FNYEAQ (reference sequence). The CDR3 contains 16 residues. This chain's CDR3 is CASTADTPGTNYGYTF. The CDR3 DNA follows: TGTGCTAGCACCGCGGACACCCCCGGGACTAACTATGGCTACACCTTC.

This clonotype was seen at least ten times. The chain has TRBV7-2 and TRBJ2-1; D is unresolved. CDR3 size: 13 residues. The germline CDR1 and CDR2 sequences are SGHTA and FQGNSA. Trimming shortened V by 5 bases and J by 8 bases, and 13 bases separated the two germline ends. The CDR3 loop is CASSHEYGYEQFF. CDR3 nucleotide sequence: TGTGCCAGCAGCCACGAGTATGGCTATGAGCAGTTCTTC.

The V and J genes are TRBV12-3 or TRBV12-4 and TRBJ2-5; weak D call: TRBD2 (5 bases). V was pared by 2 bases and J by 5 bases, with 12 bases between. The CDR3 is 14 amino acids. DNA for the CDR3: TGTGCCAGCAGTTTAAGGACGGGATTTGAGACCCAGTACTTC. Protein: CASSLRTGFETQYF.